The rows below give T cell receptor beta chains drawn from one sample of a study of cytomegalovirus exposure and HLA in healthy donors. The data were produced by immunoSEQ multiplex PCR, yet TCRdb's version contains in-frame clones alone and is incomplete. Of 130,000 to 150,000 clones in the sample, 60% to 85% are singletons; the top ten hold approximately 4%. The sequenced sample was PBMCs. These TCRs come from a man younger than 35 in good health and CMV-seronegative. The CDR3 runs from the conserved cysteine through the conserved F or W. A D gene is named only where the DNA matches it firmly. Where a row states a size, it is once, few, many or the class of an expanded clone; other rows omit it.

clone_size,d_call,j_call,v_call,cdr3_nt,cdr3_aa
.,TRBD1,TRBJ1-2,TRBV5-1,TGCGCCAGCAGCCAAGACAGGGAGGATGGCTACACCTTC,CASSQDREDGYTF
few,.,TRBJ2-7,TRBV18,TGTGCCAGCTCACTAGACAGACAGACCGCCTACGAGCAGTACTTC,CASSLDRQTAYEQYF
.,TRBD2,TRBJ2-7,TRBV4-2,TGTGCCAGCAGCCAAGAAACGGGAGGTGTCGACGAGCAGTACTTC,CASSQETGGVDEQYF
.,TRBD1,TRBJ2-7,TRBV30,TGTGCCTGGAGTAGACAGGGGAAGTCCTACGAGCAGTACTTC,CAWSRQGKSYEQYF
.,TRBD1,TRBJ2-1,TRBV28,TGTGCCAGCAGTTTGACAGGGTTCAATGAGCAGTTCTTC,CASSLTGFNEQFF
.,.,TRBJ2-3,TRBV30,TGTGCCTGGAGCCCCCACACAGATACGCAGTATTTT,CAWSPHTDTQYF
once,TRBD2,TRBJ2-7,TRBV9,TGTGCCAGCAGCGTAGGAGGAGTCGCGGGAGGGCCTGGGTACGAGCAGTACTTC,CASSVGGVAGGPGYEQYF
.,.,TRBJ2-5,TRBV5-4,TGTGCCAGCAGCCAGGACAGCCAAGAGACCCAGTACTTC,CASSQDSQETQYF
.,TRBD2,TRBJ2-3,TRBV4-2,TGTGCCAGCAGCCAAGATTTAGCGGGGGGCACAGATACGCAGTATTTT,CASSQDLAGGTDTQYF
.,.,TRBJ1-2,TRBV5-4,TGTGCCAGCAGCCCGGAGAGATGGGGAGCTAACTATGGCTACACCTTC,CASSPERWGANYGYTF
.,.,TRBJ2-7,TRBV6-5,TGTGCCAGCAGTTACGGCGGGTTGCAGTACTTC,CASSYGGLQYF
.,TRBD1,TRBJ1-2,TRBV2,TGTGCCAGCAGCGGACAGGGGGACTATGGCTACACCTTC,CASSGQGDYGYTF
.,.,TRBJ1-6,TRBV19,TGTGCCAGTAGTATAGTTGTCAGTGTTAATTCACCCCTCCACTTT,CASSIVVSVNSPLHF
.,TRBD1,TRBJ2-5,TRBV27,TGTGCCAGCAGTACCCGGGACAGGGGGCCAGAGACCCAGTACTTC,CASSTRDRGPETQYF
.,TRBD2,TRBJ2-5,TRBV11-2,TGTGCCAGCAGCCCTTCGATGGGGACTAGCGGGAGCTTGTGGGAGACCCAGTACTTC,CASSPSMGTSGSLWETQYF
.,TRBD2,TRBJ2-1,TRBV5-6,TGTGCCAGTACTAGCGGGAGGGGCTATGAGCAGTTCTTC,CASTSGRGYEQFF
.,TRBD1,TRBJ2-7,TRBV15,TGTGCCACCAGCAGAGATAGGGGGCACCCCTCCTACGAGCAGTACTTC,CATSRDRGHPSYEQYF
.,.,TRBJ1-1,TRBV5-4,TGTGCCAGCAGCTTGGGTCCAGGTTCCCAGATGAACACTGAAGCTTTCTTT,CASSLGPGSQMNTEAFF
.,TRBD1,TRBJ2-5,TRBV2,TGTGCCAGCAGTGAAAGACAGGGAATCCAAGAGACCCAGTACTTC,CASSERQGIQETQYF
.,TRBD1,TRBJ1-1,TRBV6-5,TGTGCCAGCAGTTTCGCCGGGACAGGGACTGAAGCTTTCTTT,CASSFAGTGTEAFF
.,TRBD2,TRBJ2-7,TRBV28,TGTGCCAGCAGTGATAGCGGGTCCCACTACGAGCAGTACTTC,CASSDSGSHYEQYF
.,TRBD1,TRBJ2-7,TRBV5-1,TGCGCCAGCAGCCCCGGGACAGGGACCTACGAGCAGTACTTC,CASSPGTGTYEQYF
.,.,TRBJ2-5,TRBV27,TGTGCCAGCAGTTTACTAGGCGCCCAAGAGACCCAGTACTTC,CASSLLGAQETQYF
.,TRBD2,TRBJ2-2,TRBV18,TGTGCCAGCTCACCGTCGACTAGCGGGAGGGCCGCCACCGGGGAGCTGTTTTTT,CASSPSTSGRAATGELFF
once,TRBD1,TRBJ1-2,TRBV7-2,TGTGCCAGCAGCTCCCCCGTCCAGGGGGCCTATGGCTACACCTTC,CASSSPVQGAYGYTF
.,TRBD1,TRBJ2-7,TRBV7-8,TGTGCCAGCAGCCCAGGGGACAGAAGCTCCTACGAGCAGTACTTC,CASSPGDRSSYEQYF
.,.,TRBJ2-5,TRBV7-9,TGTGCCAGCAGCTACACCGCAGGGTACCAAGAGACCCAGTACTTC,CASSYTAGYQETQYF
.,TRBD1,TRBJ2-7,TRBV10-1,TGCGCCAGCAGCTCGGGACAGCCCTCCTACGAGCAGTACTTC,CASSSGQPSYEQYF
.,TRBD1,TRBJ2-2,TRBV27,TGTGCCAGCGCCTCCATACAGGGGGACACCGGGGAGCTGTTTTTT,CASASIQGDTGELFF
.,.,TRBJ2-6,TRBV4-1,TGCGCCAGCAGCCAAGCGACTGGTTGGGTCAACTCTGGGGCCAACGTCCTGACTTTC,CASSQATGWVNSGANVLTF
.,.,TRBJ2-4,TRBV7-2,TGTGCCAGCAGCCGCAACAGGGAAAACATTCAGTACTTC,CASSRNRENIQYF
.,TRBD1,TRBJ1-2,TRBV28,TGTGCCAGCAGTTTAATGACAGGGTCTTATGGCTACACCTTC,CASSLMTGSYGYTF
.,TRBD1,TRBJ2-7,TRBV27,TGTGCCAGCAGTTTAGTTCCGGGACAGTACGAGCAGTACTTC,CASSLVPGQYEQYF
.,.,TRBJ1-4,TRBV5-4,TGTGCCAGCAGCTCACGGACAGCCGCAACTAATGAAAAACTGTTTTTT,CASSSRTAATNEKLFF
.,.,TRBJ1-5,TRBV30,TGTGCCTGGAGTGGTTATGGTGTAACAGGCAATCAGCCCCAGCATTTT,CAWSGYGVTGNQPQHF
once,TRBD1,TRBJ1-5,TRBV2,TGTGCCAGCAGGGGACAGGGTAGCAATCAGCCCCAGCATTTT,CASRGQGSNQPQHF
.,TRBD1,TRBJ1-4,TRBV2,TGTGCCACCAATGACAGGGGGCGTAGTGAAAAACTGTTTTTT,CATNDRGRSEKLFF
.,.,TRBJ1-1,TRBV7-2,TGTGCCAGCAGCTTAGATGCGGGCTCGAACACTGAAGCTTTCTTT,CASSLDAGSNTEAFF
.,TRBD2,TRBJ2-3,TRBV11-3,TGTGCCAGCAGCTTACCTCGGGGTAGCGGGGCGATCACAGATACGCAGTATTTT,CASSLPRGSGAITDTQYF
.,TRBD1,TRBJ1-5,TRBV29-1,TGCAGCGTCCGGACAGGGGGGGGTAGCAATCAGCCCCAGCATTTT,CSVRTGGGSNQPQHF
.,.,TRBJ2-3,TRBV2,TGTGCCAGCAGCGTAGCGGTCGCTAGCACAGATACGCAGTATTTT,CASSVAVASTDTQYF
.,.,TRBJ1-4,TRBV15,TGTGCCACCAGCAGAGACCCAGGCGCTAATGAAAAACTGTTTTTT,CATSRDPGANEKLFF
.,TRBD1,TRBJ1-6,TRBV9,TGTGCCAGCGCGTGGGGACAGGGTCGATCACCCCTCCACTTT,CASAWGQGRSPLHF
.,TRBD1,TRBJ2-7,TRBV19,TGTGCCAGTAGCCTCCGGGACAGGGCATACGAGCAGTACTTC,CASSLRDRAYEQYF
once,TRBD1,TRBJ1-1,TRBV7-9,TGTGCCAGCAGATTTACTCCCGGGACAGGGGGCACTGAAGCTTTCTTT,CASRFTPGTGGTEAFF